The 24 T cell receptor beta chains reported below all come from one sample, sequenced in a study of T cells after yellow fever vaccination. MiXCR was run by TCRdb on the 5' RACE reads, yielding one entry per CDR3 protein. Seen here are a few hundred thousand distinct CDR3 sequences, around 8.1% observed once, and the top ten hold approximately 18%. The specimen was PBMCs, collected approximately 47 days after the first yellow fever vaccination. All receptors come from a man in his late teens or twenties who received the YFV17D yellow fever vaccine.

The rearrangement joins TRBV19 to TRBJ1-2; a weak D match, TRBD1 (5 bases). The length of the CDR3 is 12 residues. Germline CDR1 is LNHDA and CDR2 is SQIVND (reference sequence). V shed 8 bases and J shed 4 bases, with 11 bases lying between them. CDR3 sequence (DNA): TGTGCCAGTCGGGACGGTGGCTATGGCTACACCTTC. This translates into CASRDGGYGYTF. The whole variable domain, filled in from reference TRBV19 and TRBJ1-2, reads DGGITQSPKYLFRKEGQNVTLSCEQNLNHDAMYWYRQDPGQGLRLIYYSQIVNDFQKGDIAEGYSVSREKKESFPLTVTSAQKNPTAFYLCASRDGGYGYTFGSGTRLTVV.

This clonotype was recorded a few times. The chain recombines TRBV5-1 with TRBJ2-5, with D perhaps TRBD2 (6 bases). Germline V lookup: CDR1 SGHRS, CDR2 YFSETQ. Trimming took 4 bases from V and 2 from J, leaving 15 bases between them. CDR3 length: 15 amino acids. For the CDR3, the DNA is TGCGCCAGCAGCCGGGCCTTGCGGGGTCAAGAGACCCAGTACTTC. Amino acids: CASSRALRGQETQYF.

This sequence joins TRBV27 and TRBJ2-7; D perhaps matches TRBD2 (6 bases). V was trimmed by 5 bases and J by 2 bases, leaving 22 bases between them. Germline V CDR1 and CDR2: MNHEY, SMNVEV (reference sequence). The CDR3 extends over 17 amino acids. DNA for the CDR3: TGTGCCAGCAGTCCCCGGGACTCCGGAAGAACCGCCTACGAGCAGTACTTC. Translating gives CASSPRDSGRTAYEQYF.

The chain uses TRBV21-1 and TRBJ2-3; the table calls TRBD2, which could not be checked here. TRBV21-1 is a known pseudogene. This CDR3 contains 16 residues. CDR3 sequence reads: CASSRTSEFITDTQYF. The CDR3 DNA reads TGTGCCAGCAGTAGGACTAGCGAATTCATCACAGATACGCAGTATTTT.

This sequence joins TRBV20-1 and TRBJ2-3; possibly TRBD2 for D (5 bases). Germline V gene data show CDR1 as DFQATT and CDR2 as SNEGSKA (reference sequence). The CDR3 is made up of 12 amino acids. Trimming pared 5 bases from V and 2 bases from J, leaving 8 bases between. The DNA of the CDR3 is TGCAGTGCTCGGGGTTTCACAGATACGCAGTATTTT. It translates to CSARGFTDTQYF.

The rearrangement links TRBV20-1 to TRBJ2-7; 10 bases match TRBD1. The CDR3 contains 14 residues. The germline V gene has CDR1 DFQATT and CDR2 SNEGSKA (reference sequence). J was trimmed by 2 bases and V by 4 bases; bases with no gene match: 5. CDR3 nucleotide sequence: TGCAGTGCTAACCCCGGACAGGGGGCCTACGAGCAGTACTTC. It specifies CSANPGQGAYEQYF.

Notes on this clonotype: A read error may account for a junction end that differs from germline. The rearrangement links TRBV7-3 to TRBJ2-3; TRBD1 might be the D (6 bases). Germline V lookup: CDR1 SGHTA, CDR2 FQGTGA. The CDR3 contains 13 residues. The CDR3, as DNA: TGTGCCACCAGCTTCGTGGGGGCGGATACGCAGTATTTT. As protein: CATSFVGADTQYF.

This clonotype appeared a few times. CDR3 sequence (DNA): TGTGCCAGCAGCCCCGCCGGGGCGGCGGGCCTCAATGAGCAGTTCTTC. Translating gives CASSPAGAAGLNEQFF. This rearrangement joins TRBV5-4 to TRBJ2-1; the D gene could be TRBD1 or TRBD2 (5 bases each). Trimming removed 4 bases from V and 6 bases from J, with 20 bases in between. The CDR3 extends over 16 amino acids. Germline CDR1 is SGHNT and CDR2 is YYREEE (reference sequence).

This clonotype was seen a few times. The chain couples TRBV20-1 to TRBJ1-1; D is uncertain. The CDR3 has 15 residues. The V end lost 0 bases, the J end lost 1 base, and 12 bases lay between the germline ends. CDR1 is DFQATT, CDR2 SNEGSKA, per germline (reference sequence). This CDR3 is CSARDSERSNTEAFF. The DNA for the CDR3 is TGCAGTGCTAGAGACTCCGAGCGGTCGAACACTGAAGCTTTCTTT.

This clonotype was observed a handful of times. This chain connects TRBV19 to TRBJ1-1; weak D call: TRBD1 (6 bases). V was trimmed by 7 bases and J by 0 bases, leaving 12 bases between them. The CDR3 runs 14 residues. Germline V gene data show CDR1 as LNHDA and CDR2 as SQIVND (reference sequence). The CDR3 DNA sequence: TGTGCCAGTATTGCGGACAGAATGAACACTGAAGCTTTCTTT. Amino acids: CASIADRMNTEAFF.

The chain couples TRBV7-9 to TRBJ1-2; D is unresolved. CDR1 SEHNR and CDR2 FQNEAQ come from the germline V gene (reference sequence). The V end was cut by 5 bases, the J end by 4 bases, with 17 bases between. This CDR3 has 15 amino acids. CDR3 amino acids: CASSTSSGTRYGYTF. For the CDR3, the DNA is TGTGCCAGCAGCACGTCCTCCGGAACACGCTATGGCTACACCTTC.

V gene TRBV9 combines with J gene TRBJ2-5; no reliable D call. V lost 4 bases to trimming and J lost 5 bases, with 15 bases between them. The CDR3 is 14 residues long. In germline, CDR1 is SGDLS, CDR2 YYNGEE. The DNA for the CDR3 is TGTGCCAGCAGCATCGGACGAACCGGGGAGACCCAGTACTTC. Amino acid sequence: CASSIGRTGETQYF.

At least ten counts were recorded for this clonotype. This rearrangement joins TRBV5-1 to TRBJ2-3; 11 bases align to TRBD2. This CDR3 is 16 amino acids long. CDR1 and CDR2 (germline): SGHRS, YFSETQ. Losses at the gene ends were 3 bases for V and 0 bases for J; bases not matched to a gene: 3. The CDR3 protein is CASSSGLAESTDTQYF. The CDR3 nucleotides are TGCGCCAGCAGCTCGGGACTAGCGGAGAGCACAGATACGCAGTATTTT.

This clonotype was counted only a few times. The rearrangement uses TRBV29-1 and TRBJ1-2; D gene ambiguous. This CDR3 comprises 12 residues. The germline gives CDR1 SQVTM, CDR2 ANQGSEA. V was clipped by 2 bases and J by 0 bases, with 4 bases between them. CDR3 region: CSVETTNYGYTF. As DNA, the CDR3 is TGCAGCGTTGAAACAACTAACTATGGCTACACCTTC.

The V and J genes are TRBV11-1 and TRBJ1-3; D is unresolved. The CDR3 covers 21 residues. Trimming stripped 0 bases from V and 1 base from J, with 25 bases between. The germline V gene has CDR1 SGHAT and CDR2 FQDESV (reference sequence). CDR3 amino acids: CASSLAHRLIWVESSGNTIYF. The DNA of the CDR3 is TGTGCCAGCAGCTTAGCCCACCGGCTTATCTGGGTGGAGAGTTCTGGAAACACCATATATTTT.

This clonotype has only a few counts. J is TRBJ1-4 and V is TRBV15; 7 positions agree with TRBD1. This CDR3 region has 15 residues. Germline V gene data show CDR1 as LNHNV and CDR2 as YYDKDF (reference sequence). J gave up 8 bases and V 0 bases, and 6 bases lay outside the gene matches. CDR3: CATSRDLGGQEKLFF. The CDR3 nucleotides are TGTGCCACCAGCAGAGATCTAGGGGGCCAGGAAAAACTGTTTTTT.

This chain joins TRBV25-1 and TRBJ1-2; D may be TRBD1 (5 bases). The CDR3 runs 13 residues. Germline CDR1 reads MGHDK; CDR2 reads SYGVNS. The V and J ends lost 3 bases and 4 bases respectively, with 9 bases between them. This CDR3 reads CASSEAGFYGYTF. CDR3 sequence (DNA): TGTGCCAGCAGTGAGGCAGGGTTCTATGGCTACACCTTC.

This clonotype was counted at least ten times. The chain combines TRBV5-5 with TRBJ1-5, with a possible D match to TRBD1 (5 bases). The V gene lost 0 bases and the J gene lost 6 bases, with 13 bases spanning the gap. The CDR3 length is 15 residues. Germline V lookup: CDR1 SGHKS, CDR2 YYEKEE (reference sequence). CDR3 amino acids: CASSLGVWGSQPQHF. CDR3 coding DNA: TGTGCCAGCAGCTTGGGCGTTTGGGGGAGTCAGCCCCAGCATTTT. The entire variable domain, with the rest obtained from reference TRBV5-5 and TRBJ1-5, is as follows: DAGVTQSPTHLIKTRGQQVTLRCSPISGHKSVSWYQQVLGQGPQFIFQYYEKEERGRGNFPDRFSARQFPNYSSELNVNALLLGDSALYLCASSLGVWGSQPQHFGDGTRLSIL.

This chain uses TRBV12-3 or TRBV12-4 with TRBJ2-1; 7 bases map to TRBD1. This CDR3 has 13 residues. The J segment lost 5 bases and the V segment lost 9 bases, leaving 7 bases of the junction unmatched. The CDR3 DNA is TGTGCCAGTACCGGGACAGAAAACAATGAGCAGTTCTTC. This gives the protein CASTGTENNEQFF.

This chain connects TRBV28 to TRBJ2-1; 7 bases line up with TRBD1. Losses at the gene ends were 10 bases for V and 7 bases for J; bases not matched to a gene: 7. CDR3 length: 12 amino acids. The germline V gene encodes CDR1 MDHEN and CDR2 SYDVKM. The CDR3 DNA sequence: TGTGCCATCCACAGGGGTACAAATGAGCAGTTCTTC. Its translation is CAIHRGTNEQFF. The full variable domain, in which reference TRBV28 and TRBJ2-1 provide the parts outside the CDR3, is DVKVTQSSRYLVKRTGEKVFLECVQDMDHENMFWYRQDPGLGLRLIYFSYDVKMKEKGDIPEGYSVSREKKERFSLILESASTNQTSMYLCAIHRGTNEQFFGPGTRLTVL.

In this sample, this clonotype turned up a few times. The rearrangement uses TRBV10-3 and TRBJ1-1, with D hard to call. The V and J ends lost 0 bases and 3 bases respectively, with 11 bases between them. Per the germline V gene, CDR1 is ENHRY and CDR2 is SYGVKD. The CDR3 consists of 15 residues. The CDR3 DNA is TGTGCCATCAGTGAGTCGGGCGGAGGGTACACTGAAGCTTTCTTT. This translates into CAISESGGGYTEAFF.

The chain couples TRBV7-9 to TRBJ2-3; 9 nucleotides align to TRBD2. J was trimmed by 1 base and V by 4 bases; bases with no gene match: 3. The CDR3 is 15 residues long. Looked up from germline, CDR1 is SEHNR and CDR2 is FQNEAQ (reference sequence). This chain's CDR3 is CASSSLAGRTDTQYF. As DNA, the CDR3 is TGTGCCAGCAGCTCGCTAGCGGGACGCACAGATACGCAGTATTTT.

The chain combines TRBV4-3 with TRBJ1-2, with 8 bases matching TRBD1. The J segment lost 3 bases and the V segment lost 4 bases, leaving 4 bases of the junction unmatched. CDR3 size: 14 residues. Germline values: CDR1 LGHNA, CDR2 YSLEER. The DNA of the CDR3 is TGCGCCAGCAGCCCCCGGACAGGGTACTATGGCTACACCTTC. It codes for CASSPRTGYYGYTF.

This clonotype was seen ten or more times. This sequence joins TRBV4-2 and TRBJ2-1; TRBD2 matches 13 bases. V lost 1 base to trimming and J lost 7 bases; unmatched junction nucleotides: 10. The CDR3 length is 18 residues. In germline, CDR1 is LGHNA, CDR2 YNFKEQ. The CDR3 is CASSQADLLAGGPNEQFF. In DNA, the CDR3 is TGTGCCAGCAGCCAAGCCGATTTACTAGCGGGGGGGCCAAATGAGCAGTTCTTC.